This entry concerns a single T cell receptor beta chain. The antigen remains unidentified. In germline, CDR1 is MNHEY, CDR2 SMNVEV (reference sequence). The CDR3 runs 15 residues. V lost 0 bases and J lost 5, with 14 bases in between. This entry belongs to a study of Ad26.COV2.S vaccination and SARS-CoV-2 variants. The overall study: In the study, Ad26.COV2.S was injected intramuscularly once, or twice 56 days apart.

The treatment: around 19 received Ad26.COV2.S at low or high dose, single or two shots; roughly 5 received placebo; per-sample allocation not given. Samples were taken on day 63 after the first vaccine or placebo injection. Here immunoSEQ multiplex PCR was the method, and the copy in TCRdb shows in-frame clones only, minus some. The sample holds about 440,000 clones, about 90% seen once. Whole-study findings and limits: Relative to placebo recipients, vaccine recipients exhibited elevated spike-specific TCR breadth.

This clonotype originated in a person between 18 and 60 years old who received the Ad26.COV2.S COVID-19 vaccine or a placebo. The chain has TRBV27 and TRBJ2-7, with D maybe TRBD1 (6 bases). Specimen: peripheral blood, collected in a trial of Ad26.COV2.S vaccine versus placebo. CDR3 DNA sequence: TGTGCCAGCAGTTTATCCGAACAGGGTGCCCACGAGCAGTACTTC. Amino acids: CASSLSEQGAHEQYF.